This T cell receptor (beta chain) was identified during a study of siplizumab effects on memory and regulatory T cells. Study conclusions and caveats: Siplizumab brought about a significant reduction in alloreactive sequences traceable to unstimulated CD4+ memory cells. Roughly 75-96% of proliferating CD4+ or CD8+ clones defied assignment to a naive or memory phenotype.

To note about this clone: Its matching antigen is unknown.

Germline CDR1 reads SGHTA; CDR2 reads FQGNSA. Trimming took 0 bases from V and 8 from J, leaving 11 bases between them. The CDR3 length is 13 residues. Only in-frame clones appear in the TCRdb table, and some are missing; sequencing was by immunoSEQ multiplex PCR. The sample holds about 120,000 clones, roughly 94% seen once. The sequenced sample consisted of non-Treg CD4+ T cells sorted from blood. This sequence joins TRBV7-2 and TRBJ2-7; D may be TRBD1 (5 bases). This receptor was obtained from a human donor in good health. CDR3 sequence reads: CASSLALTVKQYF. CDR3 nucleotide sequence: TGTGCCAGCAGCTTAGCGCTGACAGTTAAGCAGTACTTC.